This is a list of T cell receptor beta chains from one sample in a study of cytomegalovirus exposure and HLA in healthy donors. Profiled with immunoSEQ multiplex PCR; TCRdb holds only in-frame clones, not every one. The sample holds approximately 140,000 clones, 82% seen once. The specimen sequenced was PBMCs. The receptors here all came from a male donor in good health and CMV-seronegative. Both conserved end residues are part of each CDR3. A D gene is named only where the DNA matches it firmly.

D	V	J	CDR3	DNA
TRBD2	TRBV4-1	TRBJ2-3	CASSQDGLAEKTDTQYF	TGCGCCAGCAGCCAAGATGGGCTAGCGGAGAAGACAGATACGCAGTATTTT
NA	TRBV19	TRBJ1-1	CASSIGRGRTEAFF	TGTGCCAGTAGTATAGGGCGGGGGAGGACTGAAGCTTTCTTT
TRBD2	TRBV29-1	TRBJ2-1	CSVVLAGTYNEQFF	TGCAGCGTTGTACTAGCGGGGACGTACAATGAGCAGTTCTTC
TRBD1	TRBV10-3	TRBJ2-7	CAISDPGQGNEQYF	TGTGCCATCAGTGATCCCGGACAGGGTAACGAGCAGTACTTC
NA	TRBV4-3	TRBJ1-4	CASSQRKGNEKLFF	TGCGCCAGCAGCCAACGAAAGGGGAATGAAAAACTGTTTTTT
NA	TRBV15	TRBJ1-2	CATRHRENLYGYTF	TGTGCCACCAGGCACAGGGAAAATCTCTATGGCTACACCTTC
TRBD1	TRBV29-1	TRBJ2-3	CGVHRGGTDTQYF	TGCGGCGTCCACAGGGGTGGCACAGATACGCAGTATTTT
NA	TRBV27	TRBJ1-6	CASSLTGYYSPLHF	TGTGCCAGCAGTTTGACCGGGTACTATTCACCCCTCCACTTT
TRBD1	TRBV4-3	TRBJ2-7	CASSQEQGDEQYF	TGCGCCAGCAGCCAGGAACAGGGGGACGAGCAGTACTTC
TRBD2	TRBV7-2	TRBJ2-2	CASSFEGGRAVYTGELFF	TGTGCCAGCAGCTTTGAAGGCGGGAGGGCCGTTTACACCGGGGAGCTGTTTTTT
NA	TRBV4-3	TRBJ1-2	CASSQDTRDYGYTF	TGCGCCAGCAGCCAAGATACCAGGGACTATGGCTACACCTTC
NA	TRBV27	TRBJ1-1	CASRKASVRDTEAFF	TGTGCCAGCAGGAAAGCGTCGGTTCGGGACACTGAAGCTTTCTTT
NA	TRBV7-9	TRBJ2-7	CAVSPARTDLGFYEQYF	TGTGCCGTCTCACCGGCTCGGACAGATCTGGGCTTCTACGAGCAGTACTTC
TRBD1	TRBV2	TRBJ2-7	CASSVRDRVDEQYF	TGTGCCAGCAGTGTCCGGGACAGGGTGGACGAGCAGTACTTC
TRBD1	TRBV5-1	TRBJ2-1	CASSLGTGAYNEQFF	TGCGCCAGCAGCTTGGGGACAGGGGCCTACAATGAGCAGTTCTTC
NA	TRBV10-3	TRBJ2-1	CAISEEGESYNEQFF	TGTGCCATCAGTGAGGAGGGGGAGTCCTACAATGAGCAGTTCTTC
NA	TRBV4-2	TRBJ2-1	CASSQSGDRPYNEQFF	TGTGCCAGCAGCCAATCGGGGGACAGACCCTACAATGAGCAGTTCTTC
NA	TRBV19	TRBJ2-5	CASSIKRTAEGTQYF	TGTGCCAGTAGTATAAAGAGAACCGCGGAAGGGACCCAGTACTTC
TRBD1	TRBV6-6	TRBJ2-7	CAISQGAVEQYF	TGTGCCATCTCACAGGGGGCGGTCGAGCAGTACTTC
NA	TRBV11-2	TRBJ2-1	CASSLRQGYNEQFF	TGTGCCAGCAGCTTAAGGCAGGGCTACAATGAGCAGTTCTTC
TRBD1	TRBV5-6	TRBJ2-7	CASSSGTGSYEQYF	TGTGCCAGCAGCTCCGGGACAGGGTCCTACGAGCAGTACTTC
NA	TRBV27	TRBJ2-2	CASSLRRYTGELFF	TGTGCCAGCAGTTTGCGTCGGTACACCGGGGAGCTGTTTTTT
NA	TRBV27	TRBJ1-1	CASSVNGGEAFF	TGTGCCAGCAGTGTGAATGGGGGGGAAGCTTTCTTT
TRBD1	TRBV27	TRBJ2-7	CASSPRGPRGYEQYF	TGTGCCAGCAGTCCCCGAGGCCCCAGGGGGTACGAGCAGTACTTC